What follows describes a single TCR beta chain. Antigen: not known. The V gene lost 0 bases and the J gene lost 5 bases, with 10 bases spanning the gap. CDR3 length: 15 residues. Per germline, CDR1 LNHNV and CDR2 YYDKDF (reference sequence). This entry is derived from a study of PD-1 blockade in classical Hodgkin lymphoma. Relapse was seen in all patients after autologous stem cell transplantation, and brentuximab vedotin exposure was variable. General study results and limits: Any patient who commenced nivolumab under 1 year after ASCT was excluded. Relapsed/refractory patients reportedly had lower baseline diversity than newly diagnosed patients. Complete responders showed a baseline diversity that resembled the diversity of newly diagnosed patients.

Profiling relied on immunoSEQ multiplex PCR, and the TCRdb table lists in-frame clones only, not all of them. The sample shows about 29,000 clones, around three quarters of them seen only once. The chain links TRBV15 to TRBJ2-2; TRBD2 might be the D (6 bases). The clonotype originates from a human donor with classical Hodgkin lymphoma. The material was peripheral blood mononuclear cells (PBMCs), obtained before the second cycle of nivolumab. In DNA form, the CDR3 reads TGTGCCACCAGCAGAGATTTAGGACTAACCGGGGAGCTGTTTTTT. This sequence encodes CATSRDLGLTGELFF. Full variable domain (rest looked up from reference TRBV15 and TRBJ2-2): DAMVIQNPRYQVTQFGKPVTLSCSQTLNHNVMYWYQQKSSQAPKLLFHYYDKDFNNEADTPDNFQSRRPNTSFCFLDIRSPGLGDTAMYLCATSRDLGLTGELFFGEGSRLTVL.